This entry lists 28 T cell receptor beta chains sequenced from one sample in a study of blood T cell repertoires in COVID-19. The table came from immunoSEQ multiplex PCR; TCRdb's copy has only in-frame clones and leaves some out. The data show nearly 55,000 clones, 65% to 85% seen once. Material: peripheral blood. These TCRs come from a human donor with active or convalescent COVID-19. The donor label of this sample is uncertain.

The V gene is TRBV5-1, the J gene TRBJ2-7, with D tentatively TRBD2 (5 bases). V was pared by 4 bases and J by 0 bases, with 17 bases between. The CDR3 runs 16 residues. Germline loops: CDR1 SGHRS, CDR2 YFSETQ. This chain's CDR3 is CASSVNGLGSSYEQYF. CDR3 DNA: TGCGCCAGCAGCGTCAATGGGCTTGGGAGCTCCTACGAGCAGTACTTC.

The chain combines TRBV5-3 with TRBJ2-1, with D unresolved. TRBV5-3 is an ORF, and what it does is uncertain. The CDR3 runs to 15 residues. The V and J ends lost 4 bases and 8 bases respectively, with 19 bases between them. The CDR3 bases are TGTGCCAGAAGCCGAGTCGGGTCAAGAGTCGATGAGCAGTTCTTC. This encodes CARSRVGSRVDEQFF.

The chain is built from TRBV9 and TRBJ2-3; perhaps TRBD2 as D (6 bases). CDR1 and CDR2 (germline): SGDLS, YYNGEE. The CDR3 runs 16 residues. The V end was cut by 0 bases, the J end by 6 bases, with 17 bases between. CDR3 residues: CASSVGAPVAGDTQYF. CDR3 DNA sequence: TGTGCCAGCAGCGTAGGGGCCCCAGTGGCGGGGGATACGCAGTATTTT.

The chain joins TRBV28 to TRBJ1-5, with D perhaps matching TRBD1 (5 bases). The CDR3 has 15 amino acids. Trimming stripped 2 bases from V and 0 bases from J, with 8 bases between. Germline loops: CDR1 MDHEN, CDR2 SYDVKM. The CDR3 region has the DNA TGTGCCAGCAGTTTAAACAGGAATAGCAATCAGCCCCAGCATTTT. It codes for CASSLNRNSNQPQHF.

The chain joins TRBV27 to TRBJ1-6; no clear D. The germline CDR1 and CDR2 sequences are MNHEY and SMNVEV (reference sequence). This CDR3 spans 14 amino acids. Trimming removed 3 bases at V and 11 bases at J, with 14 bases between. CDR3 protein: CASSLRPGLPPLHF. CDR3 nucleotides: TGTGCCAGCAGTTTGCGCCCAGGTTTGCCACCCCTCCACTTT.

V gene TRBV4-1 combines with J gene TRBJ2-1, with 9 bases fitting TRBD2. The junction had 13 bases not matched to a gene; V was cut back by 0 bases and J by 4 bases. Germline CDR1 reads MGHRA; CDR2 reads YSYEKL. The CDR3 is 19 amino acids. The CDR3 DNA follows: TGCGCCAGCAGCCAAGATGCTAGCGGGACCCTCCCGGGGTACAATGAGCAGTTCTTC. Its translation: CASSQDASGTLPGYNEQFF.

The chain carries TRBV7-9 and TRBJ2-5; perhaps TRBD1 as D (6 bases). V shed 5 bases and J shed 5 bases, with 18 bases lying between them. The V gene's germline CDR1 is SEHNR and CDR2 FQNEAQ (reference sequence). The CDR3 is made up of 15 amino acids. The CDR3: CASSLPQGPVETQYF. For the CDR3, the DNA is TGTGCCAGCAGCCTCCCACAGGGACCGGTTGAGACCCAGTACTTC.

In DNA form, the CDR3 reads TGTGCCAGTTCGCCTGAGGCCTCCTACAATGAGCAGTTCTTC. It translates to CASSPEASYNEQFF. V gene TRBV19 combines with J gene TRBJ2-1; D unclear. Germline V gene lookup returns CDR1 LNHDA and CDR2 SQIVND (reference sequence). CDR3 size: 14 residues. V was clipped by 8 bases and J by 0 bases, with 11 bases between them.

This sequence joins TRBV6-7 and TRBJ2-3, with 9 bases aligning to TRBD2. TRBV6-7 has ORF status, its function being uncertain. The CDR3 is 17 amino acids. V dropped 6 bases and J dropped 4; count of bases not matched to a gene: 14. CDR3 nucleotide sequence: TGTGCCAGCAGCTCTACCCAGGCGGGAGGGTTCGCAGATACGCAGTATTTT. Protein: CASSSTQAGGFADTQYF.

This clone was seen once. V usage is TRBV7-9 and J usage is TRBJ2-5, with TRBD1 matching 7 bases. The germline V gene encodes CDR1 SEHNR and CDR2 FQNEAQ (reference sequence). V was pared by 5 bases and J by 5 bases, with 17 bases of the junction left unmatched. The CDR3 is 17 amino acids. Here the CDR3 DNA reads TGTGCCAGCAGCCTATTGTTTAGCTGGACAGGAGGTGAGACCCAGTACTTC. Translating gives CASSLLFSWTGGETQYF.

V usage is TRBV9 and J usage is TRBJ2-7; possibly TRBD2 for D (6 bases). With 2 bases removed from V and 2 bases from J, the gap between germline ends came to 14 bases. This CDR3 spans 15 amino acids. Germline V lookup: CDR1 SGDLS, CDR2 YYNGEE. The CDR3 DNA reads TGTGCCAGCAGCGTGACCTCTAGCGTTCCCTACGAGCAGTACTTC. Translated, it gives CASSVTSSVPYEQYF.

The gene calls are TRBV24-1 and TRBJ1-1; D might be TRBD1 (6 bases). The CDR3 covers 11 residues. V was trimmed by 3 bases and J by 10 bases, leaving 8 bases between them. Germline assignment: CDR1 KGHDR and CDR2 SFDVKD. Here the CDR3 DNA reads TGTGCCACCAGTGATCTGGGGGCAGCTTTCTTT. Translated: CATSDLGAAFF.

This clone was seen more than once but under ten times. This sequence joins TRBV24-1 and TRBJ2-1; 16 bases map to TRBD2. V lost 7 bases and J lost 7; bases outside the gene matches: 6. The CDR3 loop spans 16 amino acids. Germline loops: CDR1 KGHDR, CDR2 SFDVKD. CDR3 protein: CATRGTSGRAGNEQFF. The CDR3 region has the DNA TGTGCCACCAGGGGGACTAGCGGGAGGGCCGGGAATGAGCAGTTCTTC.

The CDR3 region has the DNA TGTGCCAGCTCACCGTCCGGTGAAGCTTTCTTT. Protein sequence: CASSPSGEAFF. The rearrangement uses TRBV18 and TRBJ1-1; D gene unclear. V lost 3 bases and J 7 bases, leaving 6 bases between the germline ends. Germline V gives CDR1 KGHSH, CDR2 LQKENI. There are 11 residues in the CDR3.

The chain joins TRBV19 to TRBJ2-1, with 9 bases fitting TRBD1. Germline assignment: CDR1 LNHDA and CDR2 SQIVND (reference sequence). Germline trimming cut 4 bases from V and 8 bases from J; bases unmatched to any gene: 15. The CDR3 is made up of 17 amino acids. As DNA, the CDR3 is TGTGCCAGTAGTACCAAAACCGGGACAGGGATCCAATATGAGCAGTTCTTC. Protein product: CASSTKTGTGIQYEQFF.

V usage is TRBV18 and J usage is TRBJ1-5; possible D gene TRBD1, 6 bases. The CDR3 loop spans 13 amino acids. The V gene lost 2 bases and the J gene lost 5 bases, with 7 bases spanning the gap. The germline V gene has CDR1 KGHSH and CDR2 LQKENI. CDR3 DNA: TGTGCCAGCTCACCATCAGGGGATCAGCCCCAGCATTTT. This codes for CASSPSGDQPQHF.

The chain recombines TRBV28 with TRBJ2-4; tentatively, D is TRBD2 (5 bases). Germline V gene lookup returns CDR1 MDHEN and CDR2 SYDVKM. This CDR3 region has 13 residues. V shed 8 bases and J shed 9 bases, with 17 bases lying between them. DNA for the CDR3: TGTGCCAGCCCTACCGGGAAGTGGAGCATTCAGTACTTC. This codes for CASPTGKWSIQYF.

This clone was recorded once. The rearrangement links TRBV28 to TRBJ2-3; TRBD1 agrees at 8 bases. With V trimmed by 6 bases and J by 3 bases, 8 bases remained unmatched. CDR3 size: 15 residues. Germline assignment: CDR1 MDHEN and CDR2 SYDVKM. The CDR3 here is CASSPLQGATDTQYF. The CDR3 DNA follows: TGTGCCAGCAGCCCTCTTCAGGGGGCGACAGATACGCAGTATTTT.

The V and J genes are TRBV28 and TRBJ2-7; 7 bases align to TRBD1. Germline values: CDR1 MDHEN, CDR2 SYDVKM. The CDR3 covers 15 residues. V shed 7 bases and J 3 bases; nucleotides not matched to a gene: 12. CDR3 coding DNA: TGTGCCAGCACCTTAACAGGGGCTACACACTACGAGCAGTACTTC. Translating gives CASTLTGATHYEQYF.

The V call is TRBV28, the J call TRBJ1-2, with unresolved D. Trimming stripped 2 bases from V and 2 bases from J, with 9 bases between. The CDR3 totals 14 residues. Germline V CDR1 and CDR2: MDHEN, SYDVKM. CDR3 coding DNA: TGTGCCAGCAGTTTAACGCAGGTGAACTATGGCTACACCTTC. Translating gives CASSLTQVNYGYTF.

The chain is built from TRBV24-1 and TRBJ2-1, with 13 positions matching TRBD2. The CDR3 covers 14 residues. The V segment lost 8 bases and the J segment 5 bases; nucleotides outside the gene matches: 2. Germline V gene sequence: CDR1 KGHDR, CDR2 SFDVKD. Here the CDR3 DNA reads TGTGCCACCAAGGGGACTAGCGGGGACAATGAGCAGTTCTTC. Protein product: CATKGTSGDNEQFF.

The chain employs TRBV2 and TRBJ2-2, with 11 bases lining up with TRBD1. This CDR3 has 13 residues. J was trimmed by 8 bases and V by 10 bases; bases with no gene match: 6. The V gene's germline CDR1 is SNHLY and CDR2 FYNNEI. The CDR3 coding sequence is TGTGCCACCGCAGGACAGGGGGCTGGGGAGCTGTTTTTT. This gives the protein CATAGQGAGELFF.

The chain has TRBV11-2 and TRBJ2-1; D gene ambiguous. The CDR3 is 17 amino acids. The V end lost 1 base, the J end lost 0 bases, and 13 bases lay between the germline ends. Germline values: CDR1 SGHAT, CDR2 FQNNGV. In DNA, the CDR3 is TGTGCCAGCAGCTTAGGGGCAGGATCGAGCTCCTACAATGAGCAGTTCTTC. Protein: CASSLGAGSSSYNEQFF. Supplemented by reference TRBV11-2 and TRBJ2-1, the full variable domain reads EAGVAQSPRYKIIEKRQSVAFWCNPISGHATLYWYQQILGQGPKLLIQFQNNGVVDDSQLPKDRFSAERLKGVDSTLKIQPAKLEDSAVYLCASSLGAGSSSYNEQFFGPGTRLTVL.

The V and J genes are TRBV6-4 and TRBJ2-1; TRBD2 agrees at 11 bases. The CDR3 has 16 amino acids. The germline CDR1 and CDR2 sequences are MRHNA and SNTAGT. V gave up 6 bases and J gave up 2 bases; unmatched junction bases: 6. The CDR3 DNA reads TGTGCCAGCAGCGATGTAGCGGGAGGGCCCTACAATGAGCAGTTCTTC. It is translated as CASSDVAGGPYNEQFF.

CDR3 sequence reads: CATEGEGTEAFF. CDR3 sequence (DNA): TGTGCCACCGAAGGGGAGGGCACTGAAGCTTTCTTT. The chain combines TRBV24-1 with TRBJ1-1; possible D gene TRBD1, 5 bases. This CDR3 spans 12 amino acids. Trimming took off 9 bases at V and 4 bases at J, with 11 bases between the two ends. Germline V gene lookup returns CDR1 KGHDR and CDR2 SFDVKD.

This clone was seen just once. The J gene is TRBJ2-1, the V gene TRBV4-1; 8 nucleotides match TRBD2. J lost 8 bases, V lost 4 bases, and 10 bases had no gene match. The CDR3 spans 15 residues. Germline assignment: CDR1 MGHRA and CDR2 YSYEKL. CDR3 bases: TGCGCCAGCAGCCTCCAGCGGGGGTGGGGCGATGAGCAGTTCTTC. As protein: CASSLQRGWGDEQFF.

This sequence joins TRBV10-1 and TRBJ2-3; 9 nucleotides match TRBD1. J was trimmed by 0 bases and V by 4 bases; bases with no gene match: 5. Germline V gene lookup returns CDR1 WNHNN and CDR2 SYGVQD (reference sequence). This CDR3 region has 16 residues. CDR3 sequence reads: CASSGTGAPSTDTQYF. CDR3 nucleotide sequence: TGCGCCAGCAGTGGGACAGGGGCCCCCAGCACAGATACGCAGTATTTT.

A few counts support this clone. The chain combines TRBV7-2 with TRBJ1-2, with D perhaps matching TRBD1 (5 bases). CDR3 size: 15 residues. Trimming removed 3 bases from V and 2 bases from J, with 13 bases in between. Germline V gene data show CDR1 as SGHTA and CDR2 as FQGNSA. The CDR3 nucleotides are TGTGCCAGCAGCTTGGGGCAGCCCCTAAACTATGGCTACACCTTC. Translating it yields CASSLGQPLNYGYTF. Filled out from reference TRBV7-2 and TRBJ1-2, the complete variable domain reads GAGVSQSPSNKVTEKGKDVELRCDPISGHTALYWYRQSLGQGLEFLIYFQGNSAPDKSGLPSDRFSAERTGGSVSTLTIQRTQQEDSAVYLCASSLGQPLNYGYTFGSGTRLTVV.